This T cell receptor beta chain comes out of a study of blood T cell repertoires in COVID-19. On the study more broadly: The samples span acute and convalescent COVID-19 from the United States, Italy and Spain.

CDR3 length: 14 residues. CDR1 is SGHDN, CDR2 FVKESK, per germline. The V and J ends lost 1 base and 2 bases respectively, with 7 bases between them. Libraries were prepared by immunoSEQ multiplex PCR; TCRdb keeps only in-frame clonotypes and omits some of them. The repertoire holds approximately 280,000 clones, with around 89% as singletons. This rearrangement joins TRBV14 to TRBJ2-3; D possibly corresponds to TRBD2 (5 bases). Sequenced input: peripheral blood. The receptor comes from a man aged 40-49 years with acute or convalescent COVID-19. The CDR3: CASSQGDYTDTQYF. CDR3 sequence (DNA): TGTGCCAGCAGCCAAGGCGACTACACAGATACGCAGTATTTT.